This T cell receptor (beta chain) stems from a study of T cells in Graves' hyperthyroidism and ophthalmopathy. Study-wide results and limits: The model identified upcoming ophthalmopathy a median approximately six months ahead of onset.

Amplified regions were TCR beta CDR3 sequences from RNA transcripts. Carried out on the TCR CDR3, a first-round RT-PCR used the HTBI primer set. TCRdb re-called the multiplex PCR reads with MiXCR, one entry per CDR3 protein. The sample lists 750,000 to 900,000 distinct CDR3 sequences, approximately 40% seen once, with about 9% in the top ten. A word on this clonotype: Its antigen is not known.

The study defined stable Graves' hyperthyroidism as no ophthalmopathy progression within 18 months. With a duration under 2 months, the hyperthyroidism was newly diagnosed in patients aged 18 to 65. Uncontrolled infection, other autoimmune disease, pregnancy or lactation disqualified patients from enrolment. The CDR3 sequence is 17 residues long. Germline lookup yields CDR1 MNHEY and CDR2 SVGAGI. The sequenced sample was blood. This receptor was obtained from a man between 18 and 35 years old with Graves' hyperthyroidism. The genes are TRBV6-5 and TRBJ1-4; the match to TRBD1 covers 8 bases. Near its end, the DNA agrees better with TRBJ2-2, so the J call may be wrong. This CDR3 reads CASSSATGVPPTGELFF. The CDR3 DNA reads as TGTGCCAGCAGTTCAGCGACAGGGGTCCCCCCAACCGGGGAGCTGTTTTTT.